This TCR beta chain came from a study of blood T cell repertoires in COVID-19. V lost 1 base and J lost 2; bases outside the gene matches: 6. Looked up from germline, CDR1 is MGHRA and CDR2 is YSYEKL. The CDR3 contains 16 residues. Using immunoSEQ multiplex PCR, the repertoire was profiled, and TCRdb retains in-frame clones only, with some absent. This repertoire shows about 110,000 clones, 75% to 90% found once; its top ten account for around 8%. The receptor's source is a woman in her 40s with acute or convalescent COVID-19. Specimen: peripheral blood. The V and J genes are TRBV4-1 and TRBJ2-7, with 9 bases that match TRBD2. The CDR3 DNA reads TGCGCCAGCAGCCAAGGGTCTAGCGGGGTTCCCTACGAGCAGTACTTC. It translates to CASSQGSSGVPYEQYF.